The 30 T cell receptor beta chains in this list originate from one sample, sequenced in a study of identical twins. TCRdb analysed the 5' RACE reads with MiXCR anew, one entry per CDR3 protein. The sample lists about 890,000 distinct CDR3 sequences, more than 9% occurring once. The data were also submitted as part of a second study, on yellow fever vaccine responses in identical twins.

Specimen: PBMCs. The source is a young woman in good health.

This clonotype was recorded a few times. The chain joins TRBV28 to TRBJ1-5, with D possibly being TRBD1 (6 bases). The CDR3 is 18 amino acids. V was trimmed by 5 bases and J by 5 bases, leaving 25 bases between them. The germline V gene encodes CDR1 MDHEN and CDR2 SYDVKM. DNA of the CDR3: TGTGCCAGCAGTCAAAGGGCGACAGGCGGTCATTTGGATCAGCCCCAGCATTTT. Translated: CASSQRATGGHLDQPQHF. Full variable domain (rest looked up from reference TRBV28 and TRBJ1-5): DVKVTQSSRYLVKRTGEKVFLECVQDMDHENMFWYRQDPGLGLRLIYFSYDVKMKEKGDIPEGYSVSREKKERFSLILESASTNQTSMYLCASSQRATGGHLDQPQHFGDGTRLSIL.

The chain's CDR3 is CASGGALHEQYF. Written as DNA, the CDR3 is TGTGCCAGCGGCGGGGCCCTCCACGAGCAGTACTTC. The V call is TRBV2, the J call TRBJ2-7; tentatively, D is TRBD2 (6 bases). The V and J ends lost 8 bases and 5 bases respectively, with 13 bases between them. This CDR3 is built from 12 residues. CDR1 is SNHLY, CDR2 FYNNEI, per germline.

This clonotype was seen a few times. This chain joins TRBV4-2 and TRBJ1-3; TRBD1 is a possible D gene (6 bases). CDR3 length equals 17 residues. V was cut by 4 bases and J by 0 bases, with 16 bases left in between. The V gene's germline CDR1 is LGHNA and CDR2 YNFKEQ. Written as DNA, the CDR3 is TGTGCCAGCAGCCCGACTAACAGGGCGAGCTCTGGAAACACCATATATTTT. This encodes CASSPTNRASSGNTIYF.

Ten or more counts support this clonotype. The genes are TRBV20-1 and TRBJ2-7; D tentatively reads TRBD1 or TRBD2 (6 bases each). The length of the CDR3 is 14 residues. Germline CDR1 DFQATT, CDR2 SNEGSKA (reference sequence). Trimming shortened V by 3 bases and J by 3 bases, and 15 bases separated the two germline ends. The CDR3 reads CSASDRRDDYEQYF. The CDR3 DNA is TGCAGTGCTAGTGACAGGCGGGATGACTACGAGCAGTACTTC.

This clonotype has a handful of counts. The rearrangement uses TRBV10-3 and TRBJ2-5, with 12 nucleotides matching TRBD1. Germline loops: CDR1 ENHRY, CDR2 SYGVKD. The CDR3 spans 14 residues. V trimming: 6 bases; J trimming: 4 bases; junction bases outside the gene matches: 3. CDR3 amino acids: CAIRGQGASETQYF. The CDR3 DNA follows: TGTGCCATCAGGGGACAGGGGGCATCAGAGACCCAGTACTTC.

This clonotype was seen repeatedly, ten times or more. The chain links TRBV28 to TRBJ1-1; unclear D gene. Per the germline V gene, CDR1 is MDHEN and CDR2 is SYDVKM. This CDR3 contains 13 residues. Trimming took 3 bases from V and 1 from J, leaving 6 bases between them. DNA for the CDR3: TGTGCCAGCAGTTTCGACCAGAACACTGAAGCTTTCTTT. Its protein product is CASSFDQNTEAFF.

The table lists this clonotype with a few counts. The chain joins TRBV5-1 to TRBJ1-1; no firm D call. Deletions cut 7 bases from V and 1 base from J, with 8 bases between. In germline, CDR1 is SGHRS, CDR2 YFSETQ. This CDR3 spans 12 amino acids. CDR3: CASGWGNTEAFF. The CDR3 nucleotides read TGCGCCAGCGGTTGGGGGAACACTGAAGCTTTCTTT.

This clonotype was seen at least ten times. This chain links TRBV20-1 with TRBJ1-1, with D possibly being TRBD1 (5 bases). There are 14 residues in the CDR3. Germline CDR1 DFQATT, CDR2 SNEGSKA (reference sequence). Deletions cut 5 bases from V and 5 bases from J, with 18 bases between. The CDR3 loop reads CSAPAGVGRTEAFF. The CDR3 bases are TGCAGTGCTCCAGCGGGGGTTGGGCGGACTGAAGCTTTCTTT.

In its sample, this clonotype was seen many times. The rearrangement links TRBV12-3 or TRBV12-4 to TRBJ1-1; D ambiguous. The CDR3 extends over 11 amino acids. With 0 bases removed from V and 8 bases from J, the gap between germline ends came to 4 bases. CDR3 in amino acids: CASSLAGEAFF. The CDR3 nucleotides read TGTGCCAGCAGTTTAGCGGGAGAAGCTTTCTTT.

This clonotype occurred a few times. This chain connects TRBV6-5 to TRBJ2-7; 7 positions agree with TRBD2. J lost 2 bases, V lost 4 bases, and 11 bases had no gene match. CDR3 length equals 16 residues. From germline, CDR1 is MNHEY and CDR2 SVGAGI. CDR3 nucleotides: TGTGCCAGCAGTTCGGGCGGCGCTCGGGGGGCCTACGAGCAGTACGTC. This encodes CASSSGGARGAYEQYV.

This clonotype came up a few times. The CDR3 region has the DNA TGCGCCAGCCGCTCTCCAGGGGGGACTAGTTTGCCTGAGCAGTTCTTC. Amino acids: CASRSPGGTSLPEQFF. The chain recombines TRBV5-1 with TRBJ2-1; possible D gene TRBD2, 8 bases. The V end was cut by 7 bases, the J end by 9 bases, with 26 bases between. The germline V gene has CDR1 SGHRS and CDR2 YFSETQ. The CDR3 spans 16 residues.

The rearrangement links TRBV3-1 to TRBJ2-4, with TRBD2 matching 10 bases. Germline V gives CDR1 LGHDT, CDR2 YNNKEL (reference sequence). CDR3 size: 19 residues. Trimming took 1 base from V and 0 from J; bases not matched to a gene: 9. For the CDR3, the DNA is TGTGCCAGCAGCCAAGTGTACCTAGCGGGGGCTCTAGCCAAAAACATTCAGTACTTC. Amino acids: CASSQVYLAGALAKNIQYF.

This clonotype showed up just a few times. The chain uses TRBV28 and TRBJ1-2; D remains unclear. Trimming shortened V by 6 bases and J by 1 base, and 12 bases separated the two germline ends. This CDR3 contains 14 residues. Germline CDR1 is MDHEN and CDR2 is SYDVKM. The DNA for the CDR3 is TGTGCCAGCAGCCGCCCGGTTTTTAACTATGGCTACACCTTC. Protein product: CASSRPVFNYGYTF.

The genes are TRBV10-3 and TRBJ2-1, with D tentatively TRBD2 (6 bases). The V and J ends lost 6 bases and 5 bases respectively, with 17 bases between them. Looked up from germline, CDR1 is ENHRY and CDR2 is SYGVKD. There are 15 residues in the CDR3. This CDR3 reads CAISLSGQINNEQFF. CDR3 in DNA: TGTGCCATCAGCCTCAGCGGGCAAATAAACAATGAGCAGTTCTTC.

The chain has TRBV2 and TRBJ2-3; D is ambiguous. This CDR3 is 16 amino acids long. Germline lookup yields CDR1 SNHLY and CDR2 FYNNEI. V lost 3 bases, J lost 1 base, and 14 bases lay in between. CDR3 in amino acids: CASSEVWLPGTDTQYF. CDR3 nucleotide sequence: TGTGCCAGCAGTGAGGTGTGGCTACCAGGCACAGATACGCAGTATTTT.

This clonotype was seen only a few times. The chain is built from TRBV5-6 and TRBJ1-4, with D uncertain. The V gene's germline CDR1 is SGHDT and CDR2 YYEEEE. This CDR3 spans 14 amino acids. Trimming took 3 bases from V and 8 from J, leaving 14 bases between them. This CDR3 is CASSSDGFGEKLFF. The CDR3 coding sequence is TGTGCCAGCAGCTCGGACGGATTCGGGGAAAAACTGTTTTTT.

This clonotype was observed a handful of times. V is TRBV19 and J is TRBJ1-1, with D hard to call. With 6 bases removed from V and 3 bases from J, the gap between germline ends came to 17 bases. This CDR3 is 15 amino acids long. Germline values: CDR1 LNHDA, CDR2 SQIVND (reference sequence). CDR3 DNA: TGTGCCAGTAGGTACTCGGGCTTGAGGGACACTGAAGCTTTCTTT. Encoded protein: CASRYSGLRDTEAFF.

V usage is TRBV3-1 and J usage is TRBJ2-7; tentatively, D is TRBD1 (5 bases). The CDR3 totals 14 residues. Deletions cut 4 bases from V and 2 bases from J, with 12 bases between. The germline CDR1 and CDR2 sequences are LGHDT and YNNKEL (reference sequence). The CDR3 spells CASSLQVGPYEQYF. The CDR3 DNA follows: TGTGCCAGCAGCCTTCAGGTGGGGCCCTACGAGCAGTACTTC.

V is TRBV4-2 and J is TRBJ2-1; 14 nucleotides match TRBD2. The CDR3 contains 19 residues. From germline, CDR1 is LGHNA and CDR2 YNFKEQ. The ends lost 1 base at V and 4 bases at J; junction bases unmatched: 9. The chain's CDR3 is CASSQVGTSGSIWYNEQFF. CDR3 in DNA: TGTGCCAGCAGCCAAGTGGGGACTAGCGGGAGTATATGGTACAATGAGCAGTTCTTC.

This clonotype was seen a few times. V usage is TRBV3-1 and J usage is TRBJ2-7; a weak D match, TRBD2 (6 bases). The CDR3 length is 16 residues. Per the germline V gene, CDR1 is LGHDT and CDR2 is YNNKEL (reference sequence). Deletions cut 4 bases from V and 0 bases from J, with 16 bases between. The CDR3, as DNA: TGTGCCAGCAGCCCAAACCGGGACTGGAGCTCCTACGAGCAGTACTTC. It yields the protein CASSPNRDWSSYEQYF.

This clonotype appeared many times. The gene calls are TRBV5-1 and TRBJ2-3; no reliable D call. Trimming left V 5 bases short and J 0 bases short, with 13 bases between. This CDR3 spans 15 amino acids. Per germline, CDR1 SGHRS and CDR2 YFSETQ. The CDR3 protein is CASRSPFTSTDTQYF. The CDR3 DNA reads TGCGCCAGCAGATCCCCCTTCACTAGCACAGATACGCAGTATTTT.

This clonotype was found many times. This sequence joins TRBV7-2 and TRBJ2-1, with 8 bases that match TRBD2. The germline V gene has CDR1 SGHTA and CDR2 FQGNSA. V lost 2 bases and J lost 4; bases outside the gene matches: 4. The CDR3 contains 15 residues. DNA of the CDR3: TGTGCCAGCAGCTTATTAGCGGGGAGTTACAATGAGCAGTTCTTC. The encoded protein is CASSLLAGSYNEQFF.

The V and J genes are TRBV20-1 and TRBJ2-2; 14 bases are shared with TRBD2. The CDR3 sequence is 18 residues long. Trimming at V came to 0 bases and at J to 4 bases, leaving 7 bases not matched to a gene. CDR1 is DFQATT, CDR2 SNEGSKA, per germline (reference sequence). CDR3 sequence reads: CSARDGLAGGSATGELFF. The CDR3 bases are TGCAGTGCTAGAGACGGACTAGCGGGAGGTTCGGCCACCGGGGAGCTGTTTTTT.

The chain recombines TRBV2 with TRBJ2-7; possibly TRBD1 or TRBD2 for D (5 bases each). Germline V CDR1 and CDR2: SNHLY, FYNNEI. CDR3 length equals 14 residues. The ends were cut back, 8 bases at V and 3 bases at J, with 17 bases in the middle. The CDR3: CASGMGVQSYEQYF. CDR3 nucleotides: TGTGCCAGCGGTATGGGGGTTCAGAGCTACGAGCAGTACTTC.

The CDR3 region is CASRGGSDTQYF. CDR3 nucleotide sequence: TGTGCCAGCAGAGGGGGGTCAGATACGCAGTATTTT. The chain joins TRBV12-3 or TRBV12-4 to TRBJ2-3, with D possibly being TRBD1 or TRBD2 (6 bases each). V lost 6 bases to trimming and J lost 4 bases, with 8 bases between them. CDR3 length: 12 amino acids.

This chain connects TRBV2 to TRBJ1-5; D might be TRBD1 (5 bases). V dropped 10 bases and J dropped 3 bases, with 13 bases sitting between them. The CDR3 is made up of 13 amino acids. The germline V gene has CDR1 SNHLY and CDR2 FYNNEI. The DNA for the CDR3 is TGTGCCACTAGCAGGGATTTCAATCAGCCCCAGCATTTT. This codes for CATSRDFNQPQHF.

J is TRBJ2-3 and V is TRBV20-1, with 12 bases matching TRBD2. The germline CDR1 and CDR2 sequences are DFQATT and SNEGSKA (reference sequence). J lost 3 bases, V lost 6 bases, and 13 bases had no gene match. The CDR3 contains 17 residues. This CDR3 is CSAPGLAGQKGTDTQYF. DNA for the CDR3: TGCAGTGCCCCCGGACTAGCGGGACAGAAGGGAACAGATACGCAGTATTTT.

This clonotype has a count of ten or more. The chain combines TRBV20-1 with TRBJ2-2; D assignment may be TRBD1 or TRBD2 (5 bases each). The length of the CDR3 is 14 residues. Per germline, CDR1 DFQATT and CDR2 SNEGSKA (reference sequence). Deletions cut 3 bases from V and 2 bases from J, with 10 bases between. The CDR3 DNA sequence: TGCAGTGCTAGGGGGGAATATAACACCGGGGAGCTGTTTTTT. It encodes CSARGEYNTGELFF.

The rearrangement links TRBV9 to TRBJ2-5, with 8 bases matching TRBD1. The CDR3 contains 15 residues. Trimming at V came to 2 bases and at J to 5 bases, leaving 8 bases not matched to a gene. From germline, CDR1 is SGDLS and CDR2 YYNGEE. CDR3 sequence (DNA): TGTGCCAGCAGCGTTAGACAGGGGCTGGGGGAGACCCAGTACTTC. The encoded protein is CASSVRQGLGETQYF.

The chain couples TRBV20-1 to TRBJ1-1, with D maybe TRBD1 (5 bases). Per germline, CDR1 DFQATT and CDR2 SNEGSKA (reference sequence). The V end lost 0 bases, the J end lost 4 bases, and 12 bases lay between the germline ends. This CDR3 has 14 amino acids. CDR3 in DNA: TGCAGTGCTAGAGACCCCCTGGACACCACTGAAGCTTTCTTT. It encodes CSARDPLDTTEAFF.